The 7 T cell receptor beta chains given below trace back to one sample, sequenced in a study of blood T cell repertoires in COVID-19. The protocol was immunoSEQ multiplex PCR, while the TCRdb copy is restricted to in-frame clones and leaves out a portion. The data show 300,000 to 350,000 clones, about nine tenths seen once. Sequenced: peripheral blood. The receptors shown here come from a man aged 18 to 29 with active or convalescent COVID-19.

The V call is TRBV7-3, the J call TRBJ2-2; 7 bases fit TRBD2. Germline lookup yields CDR1 SGHTA and CDR2 FQGTGA. V trimming: 3 bases; J trimming: 1 base; junction bases outside the gene matches: 2. CDR3 length: 15 amino acids. The CDR3 sequence is CASSFGGGNTGELFF. The CDR3 nucleotides read TGTGCCAGCAGCTTTGGCGGGGGGAACACCGGGGAGCTGTTTTTT.

The gene calls are TRBV5-1 and TRBJ2-1; D is possibly TRBD1 (5 bases). Deletions cut 2 bases from V and 5 bases from J, with 17 bases between. Germline V gives CDR1 SGHRS, CDR2 YFSETQ. The CDR3 has 16 residues. DNA for the CDR3: TGCGCCAGCAGCTTAAGTTCAAGGACACTAAACAATGAGCAGTTCTTC. Residues: CASSLSSRTLNNEQFF.

The chain recombines TRBV28 with TRBJ1-5; D call uncertain. Trimming took 6 bases from V and 1 from J, leaving 4 bases between them. CDR3 length: 12 residues. Germline V gene sequence: CDR1 MDHEN, CDR2 SYDVKM. In DNA form, the CDR3 reads TGTGCCAGCAGGGGCAGCAATCAGCCCCAGCATTTT. Translated: CASRGSNQPQHF.

The chain employs TRBV14 and TRBJ1-2, with a weak D call TRBD1 (5 bases). V lost 0 bases and J lost 6, with 14 bases in between. This CDR3 has 15 amino acids. Per germline, CDR1 SGHDN and CDR2 FVKESK. CDR3 sequence reads: CASSQETGTIDGYTF. The CDR3 bases are TGTGCCAGCAGCCAAGAAACAGGAACTATCGATGGCTACACCTTC.

The rearrangement uses TRBV21-1 and TRBJ1-2; the table's TRBD1 call for D was not verified on the DNA. TRBV21-1 represents a pseudogene. The CDR3 runs 18 residues. The CDR3 nucleotides are TGTGCCAGCAGCAAGGTATGCAGGGGGCCCACTATTAACTATGGCTACACCTTC. Translation: CASSKVCRGPTINYGYTF.

The CDR3 sequence: CASSLSGRVTYNEQFF. The CDR3 region has the DNA TGTGCCAGCAGTTTATCGGGGAGGGTTACCTACAATGAGCAGTTCTTC. The V call is TRBV27, the J call TRBJ2-1, with TRBD2 identical over 7 bases. The germline CDR1 and CDR2 sequences are MNHEY and SMNVEV (reference sequence). There are 16 residues in the CDR3. Trimming cost V 0 bases and J 2 bases; bases outside gene matches: 4.

The chain employs TRBV28 and TRBJ2-7, with 9 bases aligning to TRBD2. V dropped 10 bases and J dropped 4; count of bases not matched to a gene: 11. Germline V gives CDR1 MDHEN, CDR2 SYDVKM. The CDR3 spans 14 residues. CDR3 residues: CATKLAGVNYEQYF. The CDR3 DNA reads as TGTGCCACCAAATTAGCGGGAGTCAATTACGAGCAGTACTTC.